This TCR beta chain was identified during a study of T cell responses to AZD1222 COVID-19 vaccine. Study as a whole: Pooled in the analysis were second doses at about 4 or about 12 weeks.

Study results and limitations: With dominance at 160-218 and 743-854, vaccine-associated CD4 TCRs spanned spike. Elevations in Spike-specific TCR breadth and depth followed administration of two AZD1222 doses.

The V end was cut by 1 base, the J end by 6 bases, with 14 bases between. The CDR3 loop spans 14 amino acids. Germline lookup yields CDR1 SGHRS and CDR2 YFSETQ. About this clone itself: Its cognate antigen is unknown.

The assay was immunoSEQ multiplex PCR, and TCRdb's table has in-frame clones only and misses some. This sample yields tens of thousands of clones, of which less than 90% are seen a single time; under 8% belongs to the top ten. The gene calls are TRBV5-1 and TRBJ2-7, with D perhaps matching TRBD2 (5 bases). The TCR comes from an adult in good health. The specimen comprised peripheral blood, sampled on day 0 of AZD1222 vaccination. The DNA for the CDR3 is TGCGCCAGCAGCTTGTTACGGCCCGCGGGCGAGCAGTACTTC. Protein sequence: CASSLLRPAGEQYF.